A selection of T cell receptor beta chains follows, all from one sample in a study of blood T cells in healthy people across ages. MiXCR, applied by TCRdb to the 5' RACE reads, yields one record per CDR3 protein. The profile shows about 1.5 million distinct CDR3 sequences, approximately 39% of them singletons. The sample was blood. The source of these receptors is a woman aged 18-35 years in good health. Each CDR3 is given with its conserved first and last residue. A D gene is named only where the DNA matches it firmly. Where a row states a size, it is once, few, many or the class of an expanded clone; other rows omit it.

v_gene,d_gene,abundance,j_gene,CDR3nt,CDR3aa
TRBV7-7,-,-,TRBJ2-3,TGTGCTAGCAACTTAGCATTCCCCACAGATACGCAGTATTTT,CASNLAFPTDTQYF
TRBV5-1,-,-,TRBJ1-2,TGCGCCAGCAGCTACGAGTCTTTCTATGGCTACACCTTC,CASSYESFYGYTF
TRBV5-4,-,-,TRBJ2-3,TGTGCCACCACTAGAATAGGGGGTAGCACAGATACGCAGTATTTT,CATTRIGGSTDTQYF
TRBV2,-,-,TRBJ2-5,TGTGCCACTTCCTCAGGACAAGAGACCCAGTACTTC,CATSSGQETQYF
TRBV27,-,-,TRBJ1-2,TGTGCCAGCAGTAAGAGCCCCCCGGGCTATGGCTACACCTTC,CASSKSPPGYGYTF
TRBV7-2,-,few,TRBJ1-1,TGTGCCAGCACCGGGGCGTTGTACACTGAAGCTTTCTTT,CASTGALYTEAFF
TRBV6-6,-,few,TRBJ1-6,TGTGCCAGCAGTGCCCCCCGGGACAATAATTCACCCCTCCACTTT,CASSAPRDNNSPLHF
TRBV4-2,TRBD2,few,TRBJ2-1,TGTGCCAGCAGCCAAGATCGCCTAGCGGGAGGACCAACTAATGAGCAGTTCTTC,CASSQDRLAGGPTNEQFF
TRBV29-1,-,few,TRBJ1-1,TGCAGCGTTGAGGTTCAGGGCCCCTACACTGAAGCTTTCTTT,CSVEVQGPYTEAFF
TRBV5-1,-,few,TRBJ1-2,TGCGCCAGCAGCTGGGGGCAGGCTGGCTACACCTTC,CASSWGQAGYTF
TRBV10-3,-,few,TRBJ1-5,TGTGCCATCAGTGAGTCCAGGGAGAGCCAGCATTTT,CAISESRESQHF
TRBV5-5,-,few,TRBJ1-5,TGTGCCAGCAGCTTGGCCAGGGAGGGCGGCAATCAGCCCCAGCATTTT,CASSLAREGGNQPQHF
TRBV12-3/TRBV12-4,-,few,TRBJ2-1,TGTGCCAGCACCTGGTTTGGTAGCGCATACAATGAGCAGTTCTTC,CASTWFGSAYNEQFF
TRBV9,-,-,TRBJ2-1,TGTGCCAGCAGCTCCCCCCGGGGCGAATTATACAATGAGCAGTTCTTC,CASSSPRGELYNEQFF
TRBV5-1,TRBD1,-,TRBJ1-5,TGCGCCAGCAGCTTGACCCCAGGGGGACATCAGCCCCAGCATTTT,CASSLTPGGHQPQHF
TRBV9,-,-,TRBJ2-1,TGTGCCAGCAGCGTTGGCGGGGGCAGTGAGCAGTTCTTC,CASSVGGGSEQFF
TRBV3-1,TRBD2,-,TRBJ2-7,TGTGCCAGCAGCCATACGACTAGCGGGAGTCGGTACGAGCAGTACTTC,CASSHTTSGSRYEQYF
TRBV6-5,-,few,TRBJ1-5,TGTGCCAGCAGTTACTCGGCTAGCGGAAATCAGCCCCAGCATTTT,CASSYSASGNQPQHF
TRBV4-1,TRBD1,many,TRBJ2-7,TGCGCCAGCAGCCCCAGGACAGGGACGAACTACGAGCAGTACTTC,CASSPRTGTNYEQYF
TRBV7-9,-,-,TRBJ1-1,TGTGCCAGCAGCTCTACAACATGGAATTCCCTGAACACTGAAGCTTTCTTT,CASSSTTWNSLNTEAFF
TRBV7-9,TRBD1,few,TRBJ1-4,TGTGCCAGCAGCGGTAGACAGGGGCTGGATGAAAAACTGTTTTTT,CASSGRQGLDEKLFF
TRBV28,-,few,TRBJ2-5,TGTGCCAGCAGTTGGGCTTTGCGGCCTTCCAGCCATGAGCAGTACTTC,CASSWALRPSSHEQYF
TRBV25-1,-,-,TRBJ2-3,TGTGCCAGCAGTGAATCCGGGGGAAGATGGTATTTT,CASSESGGRWYF